Only a few counts were recorded for the clone carrying this TCR beta chain. What it recognizes is unknown. Only in-frame clones appear in the TCRdb table, and some are missing; sequencing was by immunoSEQ multiplex PCR. The table records roughly 44,000 clones, roughly 78% of them present only once. This CDR3 contains 16 residues. Germline V gives CDR1 SGHDT, CDR2 YYEEEE. Trimming took 3 bases from V and 0 from J, leaving 14 bases between them. The data were taken from a study of PD-L1 blockade in urothelial cancer. On the study more broadly: The study started patients on atezolizumab in about 2014, giving 1,200 mg intravenously every 3 weeks. The analyses of blood took place 3 weeks (second dose) and 6 weeks after treatment start. Study-wide points: Tumor-linked clones in blood grew more by 3 weeks in durable-benefit patients.

Each individual provided 1 to 8 samples (taken pretreatment and on-treatment). This clonotype was sampled from a man aged 70-80 years with urothelial cancer. V gene TRBV5-6 combines with J gene TRBJ2-3; D is uncertain. The source was PBMCs, collected around atezolizumab (anti-PD-L1) treatment. CDR3 bases: TGTGCCAGCAGCTCCTGGCCGGCGACTAGCACAGATACGCAGTATTTT. This encodes CASSSWPATSTDTQYF.